This T cell receptor beta chain was identified in a study of neoadjuvant anti-PD-1 for oral cavity cancer (dated by TCRdb to the early 2020s). Study-wide context: Patients mostly received three to four biweekly doses of nivolumab at 3 mg/kg before curative-intent surgical resection. Patients who did not progress were given a fourth nivolumab dose at about day 43 and had definitive surgical resection on days 50-56. Under RECIST 1.1, patients with complete response, partial response or stable disease were classed as responders, and patients with progression were classed as non-responders. A roughly 35% response rate was observed in the parent correlative cohort, in which over nine patients were included. Overall results and qualifications from the work: Only three patients per response group were included in the TCR analyses, and the authors called for validation in larger cohorts. After neoadjuvant nivolumab, T cell clonality (Gini index) in PBMCs was significantly higher in non-responders than in responders. Higher pretreatment blood Treg/Th17 ratios correlated with higher pretreatment blood TCRbeta clonality and lower post-treatment tumor TCRbeta clonality.

For deep sequencing, PBMC libraries mostly used roughly 0.5 ug of input genomic DNA, with six replicates for each sample. The immunoSEQ hsTCRbeta kit was used to prepare TCRbeta libraries according to the manufacturer's instructions. The finished libraries were brought together in one pool at 2.5 to 3.5 nM, which was then read using an Illumina NovaSeq 6000 S4 flow cell. Under the source paper's analysis protocol: The immunoSEQ Analyzer handled quality control and preprocessing of the raw data. The analysis was restricted to productive rearrangements, with each unique CDR3 amino acid sequence defining a clonotype. Repertoire clonality was estimated as the Gini-Simpson index, computed with the R package tcR. Student's t test was used to compare Gini indices, and Pearson correlation was used to assess associations with tumor size change. The source is immuneACCESS, and TCRdb retained only in-frame sequences with V and J called. Part of the clones is not carried over; for the studies checked, unresolved V genes explain less than half of this, and the remainder is unexplained. D and trimming were read from the DNA, whereas the V and J calls and clone size are those reported in that table. The sample table holds roughly 13,000 clones, of which less than 85% were seen once. The ten biggest clones cover roughly 2.1% of the sample.

This clone was observed once. This clone's antigen is unknown. It has no much larger one-base neighbor in the sample; base qualities were not kept. V is reduced by 0 bases and J by 2 bases, leaving a spacing of 10 bases between them. Including the terminal cysteine and phenylalanine, the CDR3 comprises 15 residues. Only the CDR3 region is kept as DNA, spanning 45 bases read in frame from base 1. For CDR1 and CDR2, the germline V gene lists MNHEY and SVGAGI. The time point label here, explained by the study, means: before neoadjuvant nivolumab. The patients had newly diagnosed stage II-IVA oral cavity squamous cell carcinoma and had not received any prior systemic or radiation treatment. The cohort was composed of patients with HPV-negative, locally advanced oral cavity squamous cell carcinoma. Peripheral blood mononuclear cells were analyzed directly and were not maintained or expanded in culture. The samples were drawn from a longitudinal correlative study tied to a single-arm phase II trial testing neoadjuvant nivolumab in oral cavity squamous cell carcinoma. Genomic DNA-based TCRbeta sequencing was performed on subject-matched pre- and post-treatment PBMCs and tumors from three responders and three non-responders. Peripheral blood mononuclear cells were collected before nivolumab treatment and were collected again after treatment, at the time of surgery. The Maxwell RSC DNA from Cells kit was used to extract genomic DNA from PBMCs.

The sequence links TRBV6-5 to TRBJ1-2, with a weak D call of TRBD1 (5 bases match). The TCR was taken from a person aged 35-79 years with oral cavity squamous cell carcinoma. Specimen: PBMCs, collected before nivolumab (anti-PD-1) treatment. In nucleotide form, the sequence is TGTGCCAGCAGTTACTCCGGGACCGCGAACTATGGCTACACCTTC. Its protein product is CASSYSGTANYGYTF.